This T cell receptor beta chain was found in a study of neurological immune-mediated disorders. As to this clonotype: The junction does not match germline at one end; this may be a read error.

TCRdb processed the 5' RACE reads anew with MiXCR; each CDR3 protein has one entry. The sample holds around 37,000 distinct CDR3 sequences; 11% are singletons and the top ten take roughly 3.7%. The time point: technical triplicate 1. This TCR was sampled from a man aged 55-75 years with HTLV-1-associated myelopathy (HAM/TSP). Sequenced material: PBMCs.

As DNA, the CDR3 is TGTGCCAGCAGCCTAACTAACCCAGGGTCTGGAAACACCATATATTTT. Protein product: CASSLTNPGSGNTIYF. This chain joins TRBV4-1 and TRBJ1-3; maybe TRBD1 (5 bases). The CDR3 loop spans 16 amino acids. Germline-derived CDR1 and CDR2 are MGHRA and YSYEKL.